This TCR beta chain originates from a study of blood T cell repertoires in COVID-19. In the study overall: Samples taken during acute and convalescent COVID-19 were collected in the United States, Italy and Spain. PBMCs, B-cell-depleted T cells, or T cells were the source of the cDNA or gDNA that made up the material.

In the original workflow: Reference gene primers were amplified, and this amplification served to estimate nucleated cell counts. Some clones are missing from TCRdb's copy, which holds only in-frame ones; the method was immunoSEQ multiplex PCR. V and J calls and clone size are copied from that table; D and trimming were computed from the DNA. The data show around 150,000 clones, with around four fifths seen just once and 2.8% held by the top ten. The germline CDR1 and CDR2 sequences are MDHEN and SYDVKM. V dropped 4 bases and J dropped 8; count of bases not matched to a gene: 5. The CDR3 totals 14 residues.

The source of this sequence is a man between 65 and 85 years old with acute or convalescent COVID-19. The specimen sequenced was peripheral blood. The chain recombines TRBV28 with TRBJ1-2; the match to TRBD1 covers 12 bases. In DNA, the CDR3 is TGTGCCAGCAGTTCGGGACAGGGGGCTGGGGGCTACACCTTC. This encodes CASSSGQGAGGYTF.